These 18 T cell receptor beta chains share one sample of origin, sequenced in a study of T cells in Graves' hyperthyroidism and ophthalmopathy. Amplification of TCR beta CDR3 regions used RNA as the template. HTBI primers were employed in a first-round RT-PCR of the TCR CDR3. Via MiXCR, TCRdb re-called the multiplex PCR reads, giving one row per CDR3 protein. The sample has roughly 840,000 distinct CDR3 sequences, roughly 37% seen once. Sequences were obtained from blood. These receptors originate from a man between 18 and 35 years old with Graves' hyperthyroidism.

The chain has TRBV12-3 or TRBV12-4 and TRBJ2-2; a weak D match, TRBD1 (5 bases). Trimming shortened V by 6 bases and J by 7 bases, and 15 bases separated the two germline ends. The CDR3 is 14 amino acids. CDR3 in amino acids: CASSLRQGIGELFF. DNA for the CDR3: TGTGCCAGCAGCTTAAGGCAGGGAATCGGGGAGCTGTTTTTT.

The chain combines TRBV5-1 with TRBJ2-7; tentative D call: TRBD1 (6 bases). Germline loops: CDR1 SGHRS, CDR2 YFSETQ. The CDR3 covers 12 residues. The ends were cut back, 5 bases at V and 7 bases at J, with 13 bases in the middle. CDR3 DNA sequence: TGCGCCAGCAGATTAGACAGGTCTGAGCAGTACTTC. Translation: CASRLDRSEQYF. Full variable domain (missing parts from reference TRBV5-1 and TRBJ2-7): KAGVTQTPRYLIKTRGQQVTLSCSPISGHRSVSWYQQTPGQGLQFLFEYFSETQRNKGNFPGRFSGRQFSNSRSEMNVSTLELGDSALYLCASRLDRSEQYFGPGTRLTVT.

The chain has TRBV12-5 and TRBJ1-5; the D gene is possibly TRBD1 (5 bases). V dropped 3 bases and J dropped 0 bases, with 21 bases sitting between them. Germline V gene lookup returns CDR1 LGHNT and CDR2 FRNRAP. This CDR3 has 19 amino acids. The CDR3 DNA reads TGTGCTAGTGGTTTCCTAGCCCGGGGACTTCTTTTTAGCAATCAGCCCCAGCATTTT. This codes for CASGFLARGLLFSNQPQHF.

In regard to this clonotype: At one of its ends the junction is not consistent with the germline gene, which may arise from a read error. The chain joins TRBV7-7 to TRBJ1-1; D is perhaps TRBD1 (6 bases). Per germline, CDR1 SSHAT and CDR2 FNYEAQ (reference sequence). The CDR3 spans 13 residues. In DNA, the CDR3 is TGTGCCAGCAGGCCCCACAGGGACACTGAGGCTTTCTTT. It encodes CASRPHRDTEAFF.

This clonotype occurred many times. V and J are TRBV7-6 and TRBJ2-7; D possibly uses TRBD1 or TRBD2 (6 bases each). The ends were cut back, 5 bases at V and 2 bases at J, with 13 bases in the middle. Germline assignment: CDR1 SGHVS and CDR2 FNYEAQ. The CDR3 extends over 14 amino acids. This CDR3 reads CASSLGGNTYEQYF. The CDR3 coding sequence is TGTGCCAGCAGCCTAGGGGGGAACACCTACGAGCAGTACTTC.

This clonotype was observed a handful of times. This rearrangement joins TRBV20-1 to TRBJ2-5; 9 bases are shared with TRBD1. This CDR3 comprises 15 residues. Germline assignment: CDR1 DFQATT and CDR2 SNEGSKA (reference sequence). V lost 1 base to trimming and J lost 9 bases; unmatched junction nucleotides: 12. This CDR3 reads CSARGGQGHRRPQYF. CDR3 coding DNA: TGCAGTGCTAGAGGCGGACAGGGGCATAGGCGGCCCCAGTACTTC.

This clonotype was counted many times. This chain links TRBV4-1 with TRBJ2-7, with TRBD1 as a possible D gene (6 bases). The CDR3 totals 15 residues. Trimming pared 4 bases from V and 0 bases from J, leaving 13 bases between. Germline assignment: CDR1 MGHRA and CDR2 YSYEKL. CDR3 in DNA: TGCGCCAGCAGCCCCGTTGACAGGAGCTCCTACGAGCAGTACTTC. It is translated as CASSPVDRSSYEQYF.

As regards this clonotype: The junction does not match germline at one end; this may be a read error. The V and J genes are TRBV29-1 and TRBJ1-1, with a weak D call TRBD1 (6 bases). The CDR3 totals 15 residues. CDR1 SQVTM and CDR2 ANQGSEA come from the germline V gene. Here the CDR3 reads CGVARGGGLSTEAFF. The DNA of the CDR3 is TGCGGCGTTGCCCGGGGTGGGGGGCTGAGCACTGAAGCTTTCTTT.

The chain has TRBV10-3 and TRBJ1-5; 9 positions agree with TRBD1. CDR1 ENHRY and CDR2 SYGVKD come from the germline V gene. This CDR3 is built from 17 residues. The J segment lost 1 base and the V segment lost 2 bases, leaving 6 bases of the junction unmatched. CDR3 region: CAISETGGTGSNQPQHF. The CDR3, as DNA: TGTGCCATCAGTGAGACAGGGGGCACGGGGAGCAATCAGCCCCAGCATTTT.

The chain joins TRBV10-3 to TRBJ1-5, with 9 bases aligning to TRBD1. The V gene's germline CDR1 is ENHRY and CDR2 SYGVKD. J was trimmed by 7 bases and V by 8 bases; bases with no gene match: 9. The CDR3 is 14 residues long. This CDR3 reads CAISGQGYEQPQHF. Written as DNA, the CDR3 is TGTGCCATCTCCGGACAGGGGTACGAGCAGCCCCAGCATTTT.

The chain employs TRBV7-2 and TRBJ2-7, with 8 bases fitting TRBD2. Germline V gene data show CDR1 as SGHTA and CDR2 as FQGNSA. This CDR3 has 16 amino acids. The trim removed 1 base at V and 0 bases at J, leaving 5 bases unmatched. The CDR3 nucleotides read TGTGCCAGCAGCTTAGTTAGCGGGGCTTCCTCCTACGAGCAGTACTTC. Translated, it gives CASSLVSGASSYEQYF.

This clonotype showed up many times. A read error may account for a junction end that differs from germline. The genes are TRBV13 and TRBJ1-2; D uncertain. CDR1 is PRHDT and CDR2 is FYEKMQ in the germline V gene (reference sequence). The CDR3 consists of 13 residues. Here the CDR3 reads CASSVGKVYGYTF. CDR3 DNA: TGTGCCAGCAGCGTAGGCAAGGTCTATGGCTACACCTTC.

The CDR3 loop is CASSQDSGLKGYTF. CDR3 DNA sequence: TGCGCCAGCAGCCAAGACTCGGGGTTGAAAGGCTACACCTTC. The chain joins TRBV4-1 to TRBJ1-2; D gene uncertain. V was cut by 0 bases and J by 8 bases, with 13 bases left in between. CDR3 length equals 14 residues. Germline CDR1 reads MGHRA; CDR2 reads YSYEKL.

The chain couples TRBV10-3 to TRBJ2-7, with a weak D call TRBD2 (5 bases). From germline, CDR1 is ENHRY and CDR2 SYGVKD. This CDR3 has 14 amino acids. CDR3 bases: TGTGCTAGCGACGAATCCCGGCCGGGCTACGAGCAGTACTTC. It yields the protein CASDESRPGYEQYF.

This clonotype was detected only once. V usage is TRBV12-3 or TRBV12-4 and J usage is TRBJ1-5; 10 bases fit TRBD1. Trimming took 6 bases from V and 4 from J; bases not matched to a gene: 9. The CDR3 is 16 amino acids. CDR3 sequence: CASRPDGDRGNQPQHF. CDR3 DNA sequence: TGTGCCAGCAGACCGGACGGGGACAGGGGAAATCAGCCCCAGCATTTT.

This clonotype came up once. The J gene is TRBJ1-5, the V gene TRBV19; weak D call: TRBD1 (6 bases). Trimming took off 9 bases at V and 5 bases at J, with 20 bases between the two ends. This CDR3 region has 15 residues. CDR1 LNHDA and CDR2 SQIVND come from the germline V gene (reference sequence). DNA of the CDR3: TGTGCCAGCAGTTTTGGGCCGGGGGCTTATCAGCCCCAGCATTTT. Translation: CASSFGPGAYQPQHF. Looking up the rest from reference TRBV19 and TRBJ1-5 gives the full variable domain: DGGITQSPKYLFRKEGQNVTLSCEQNLNHDAMYWYRQDPGQGLRLIYYSQIVNDFQKGDIAEGYSVSREKKESFPLTVTSAQKNPTAFYLCASSFGPGAYQPQHFGDGTRLSIL.

This clonotype was found many times. The gene calls are TRBV24-1 and TRBJ2-2; possible D gene TRBD2, 5 bases. CDR3 length equals 17 residues. Germline CDR1 KGHDR, CDR2 SFDVKD. The V end was cut by 4 bases, the J end by 1 base, with 15 bases between. CDR3 sequence: CATSDSTYGVNTGELFF. In DNA, the CDR3 is TGTGCCACCAGTGACTCCACCTACGGGGTGAACACCGGGGAGCTGTTTTTT.

The chain couples TRBV29-1 to TRBJ1-2; 9 bases align to TRBD1. With V trimmed by 7 bases and J by 4 bases, 7 bases remained unmatched. CDR1 SQVTM and CDR2 ANQGSEA come from the germline V gene. This CDR3 is built from 13 residues. The CDR3: CSAPGQGGYGYTF. The CDR3 DNA follows: TGCAGCGCTCCGGGACAGGGTGGCTATGGCTACACCTTC.